The source of this TCR beta chain is a study of blood T cells in healthy people across ages. The authors isolated at least 6.5 million PBMCs per sample. With a J-beta primer mix and a sample-barcoded 5' primer, a second PCR ran about 7 to 11 cycles. A single record per CDR3 protein comes from TCRdb applying MiXCR to the 5' RACE reads. The sample records approximately 780,000 distinct CDR3 sequences, roughly 25% being singletons. In germline, CDR1 is DFQATT, CDR2 SNEGSKA (reference sequence). This CDR3 is built from 13 residues. V lost 7 bases to trimming and J lost 0 bases, with 12 bases between them. This clonotype has just a few counts. Since no conserved phenylalanine or tryptophan closes the CDR3, a read error is the likely cause. These data were also filed under a second study, of T cells of mothers and their children.

Sequencing was performed on blood. The sequence was collected from a boy aged 10-17 years in good health. The chain has TRBV20-1 and TRBJ2-5, with a possible D match to TRBD1 (7 bases). CDR3 bases: TGCAGTGTGGAGGGGACAGACCAAGAGACCCAGTACCTC. Translation: CSVEGTDQETQYL.